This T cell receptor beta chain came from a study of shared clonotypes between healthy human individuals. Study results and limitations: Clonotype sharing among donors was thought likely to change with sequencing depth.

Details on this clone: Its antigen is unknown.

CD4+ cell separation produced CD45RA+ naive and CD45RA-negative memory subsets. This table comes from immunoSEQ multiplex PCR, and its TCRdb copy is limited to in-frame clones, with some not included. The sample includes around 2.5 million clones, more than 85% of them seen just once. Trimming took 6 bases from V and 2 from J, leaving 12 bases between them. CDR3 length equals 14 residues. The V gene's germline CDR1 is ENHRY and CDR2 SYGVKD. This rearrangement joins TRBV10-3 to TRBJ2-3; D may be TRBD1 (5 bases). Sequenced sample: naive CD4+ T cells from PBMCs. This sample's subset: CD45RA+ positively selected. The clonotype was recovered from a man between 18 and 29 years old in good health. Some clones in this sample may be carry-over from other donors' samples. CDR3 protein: CAISPQGSTDTQYF. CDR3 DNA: TGTGCCATCAGCCCCCAGGGCTCCACAGATACGCAGTATTTT.